This T cell receptor beta chain was recorded in a study of cytomegalovirus exposure and HLA in healthy donors. Study results and caveats: Analyzed later, association rates of TCRs varied across HLA loci, with DRB1 most and HLA-C fewest. As was reported, the HLA-A and HLA-B alleles of most subjects were accurately predicted from TCR beta sequences.

V lost 2 bases and J lost 9, with 11 bases in between. The CDR3 runs 13 residues. Germline-derived CDR1 and CDR2 are MRHNA and SNTAGT. 13 Jbeta primers and 60 Vbeta primers were used for the PCR. This table comes from immunoSEQ multiplex PCR, and its TCRdb copy is limited to in-frame clones, with some not included. The specimen's table records under 200,000 clones. With regard to this clone: Antigen specificity is unknown.

This chain joins TRBV6-4 and TRBJ2-1, with D perhaps matching TRBD2 (5 bases). The receptor's source is a young man in good health and CMV-seronegative. The material sequenced was PBMCs. CDR3 DNA sequence: TGTGCCAGCAGTGACGGGGATCGGGGTGAGCAGTTCTTC. It specifies CASSDGDRGEQFF.